The 2 T cell receptor beta chains below were found in one sample sequenced in a study of cytomegalovirus exposure and HLA in healthy donors. Here immunoSEQ multiplex PCR was the method, and the copy in TCRdb shows in-frame clones only, minus some. This sample has 110,000 or so clones; about 88% occur once, and the top ten carry about 4.4%. The material sequenced was PBMCs. Every receptor here comes from a man younger than 35 in good health and CMV-seropositive.

The chain recombines TRBV15 with TRBJ2-3; D might be TRBD1 (5 bases). The CDR3 is 13 amino acids. The V gene's germline CDR1 is LNHNV and CDR2 YYDKDF (reference sequence). The V end was cut by 2 bases, the J end by 4 bases, with 7 bases between. The CDR3 DNA reads as TGTGCCACCAGCAGACAGGGTCCAGATACGCAGTATTTT. Amino acid sequence: CATSRQGPDTQYF.

Note on this clone: Different DNA sequences within this sample yield the same CDR3. The chain employs TRBV20-1 and TRBJ1-1, with a possible D match to TRBD1 (5 bases). The length of the CDR3 is 11 residues. Trimming stripped 3 bases from V and 5 bases from J, with 7 bases between. In germline, CDR1 is DFQATT, CDR2 SNEGSKA (reference sequence). The CDR3 reads CSASRGTEAFF. DNA of the CDR3: TGCAGTGCTAGTAGGGGAACTGAAGCTTTCTTT.